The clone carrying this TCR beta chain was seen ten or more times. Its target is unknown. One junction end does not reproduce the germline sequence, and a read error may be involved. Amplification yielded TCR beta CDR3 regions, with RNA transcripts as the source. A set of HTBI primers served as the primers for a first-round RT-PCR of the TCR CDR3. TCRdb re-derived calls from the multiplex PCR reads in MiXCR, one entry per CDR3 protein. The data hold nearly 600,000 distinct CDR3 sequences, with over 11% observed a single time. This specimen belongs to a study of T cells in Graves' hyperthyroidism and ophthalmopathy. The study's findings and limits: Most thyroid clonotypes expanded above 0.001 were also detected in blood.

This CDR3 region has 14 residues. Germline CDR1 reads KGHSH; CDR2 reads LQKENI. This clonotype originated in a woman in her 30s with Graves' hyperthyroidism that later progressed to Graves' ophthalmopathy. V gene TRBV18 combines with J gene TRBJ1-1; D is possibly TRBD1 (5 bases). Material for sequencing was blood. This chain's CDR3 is CASTPGQGNTEAFF. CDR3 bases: TGTGCCAGCACACCAGGTCAGGGGAACACTGAAGCTTTCTTT.